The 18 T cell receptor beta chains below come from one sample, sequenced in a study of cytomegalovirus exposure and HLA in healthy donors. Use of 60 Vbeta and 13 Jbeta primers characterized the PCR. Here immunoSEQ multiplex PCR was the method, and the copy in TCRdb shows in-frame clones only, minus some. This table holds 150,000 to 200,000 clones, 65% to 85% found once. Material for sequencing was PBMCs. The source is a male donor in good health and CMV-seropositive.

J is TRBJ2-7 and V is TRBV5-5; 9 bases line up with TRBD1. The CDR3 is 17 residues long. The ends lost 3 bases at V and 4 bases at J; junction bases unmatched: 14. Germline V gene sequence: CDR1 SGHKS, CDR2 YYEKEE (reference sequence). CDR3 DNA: TGTGCCAGCAGCTATCCCGCGGGACAGGGCTCCGCGTACGAGCAGTACTTC. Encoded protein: CASSYPAGQGSAYEQYF.

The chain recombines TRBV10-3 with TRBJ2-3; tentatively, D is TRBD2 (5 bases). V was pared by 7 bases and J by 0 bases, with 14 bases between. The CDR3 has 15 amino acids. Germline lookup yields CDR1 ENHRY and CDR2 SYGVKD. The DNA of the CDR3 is TGTGCCATCACATCCGGAGCGGTAAGCACAGATACGCAGTATTTT. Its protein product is CAITSGAVSTDTQYF.

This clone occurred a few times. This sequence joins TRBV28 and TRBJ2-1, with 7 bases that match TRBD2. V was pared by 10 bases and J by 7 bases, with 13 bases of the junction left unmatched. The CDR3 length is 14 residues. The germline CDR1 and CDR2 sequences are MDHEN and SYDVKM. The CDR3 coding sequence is TGTGCCATCGAACCACGAGTCGGGGGGAATGAGCAGTTCTTC. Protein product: CAIEPRVGGNEQFF.

CDR3 coding DNA: TGTGCCAGCAGTTTGAGGGGGCCTGCTGGCTACACCTTC. Protein sequence: CASSLRGPAGYTF. The J gene is TRBJ1-2, the V gene TRBV27, with TRBD1 identical over 7 bases. Unmatched junction bases numbered 5, after V lost 3 bases and J lost 7 bases. This CDR3 is 13 amino acids long. Germline loops: CDR1 MNHEY, CDR2 SMNVEV (reference sequence).

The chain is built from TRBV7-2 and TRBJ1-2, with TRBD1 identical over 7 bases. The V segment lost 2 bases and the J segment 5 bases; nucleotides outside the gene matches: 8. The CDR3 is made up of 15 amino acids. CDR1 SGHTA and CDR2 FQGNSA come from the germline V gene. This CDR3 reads CASSLNSPGGYGYTF. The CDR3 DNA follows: TGTGCCAGCAGCTTAAATAGTCCAGGGGGATATGGCTACACCTTC.

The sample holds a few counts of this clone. The CDR3 DNA reads as TGTGCCGCCAGCGGGGGGGCCTACAATGAGCAGTTCTTC. This gives the protein CAASGGAYNEQFF. J is TRBJ2-1 and V is TRBV19; 10 positions agree with TRBD2. The CDR3 sequence is 13 residues long. Germline CDR1 reads LNHDA; CDR2 reads SQIVND (reference sequence). The junction had 3 bases not matched to a gene; V was cut back by 11 bases and J by 2 bases.

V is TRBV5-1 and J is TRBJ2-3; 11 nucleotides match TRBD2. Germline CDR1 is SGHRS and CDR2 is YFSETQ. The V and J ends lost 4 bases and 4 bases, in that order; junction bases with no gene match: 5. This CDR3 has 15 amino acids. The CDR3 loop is CASSRSGRAPDTQYF. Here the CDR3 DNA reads TGCGCCAGCAGCCGTAGCGGGAGGGCTCCAGATACGCAGTATTTT. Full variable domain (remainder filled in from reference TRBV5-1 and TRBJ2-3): KAGVTQTPRYLIKTRGQQVTLSCSPISGHRSVSWYQQTPGQGLQFLFEYFSETQRNKGNFPGRFSGRQFSNSRSEMNVSTLELGDSALYLCASSRSGRAPDTQYFGPGTRLTVL.

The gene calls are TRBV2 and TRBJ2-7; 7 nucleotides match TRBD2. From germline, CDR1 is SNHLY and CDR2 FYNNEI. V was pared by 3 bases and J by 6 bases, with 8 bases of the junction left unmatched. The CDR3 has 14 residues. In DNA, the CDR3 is TGTGCCAGCAGTGATTCGGGAGGCAGAGGCGAGCAGTACTTC. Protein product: CASSDSGGRGEQYF.

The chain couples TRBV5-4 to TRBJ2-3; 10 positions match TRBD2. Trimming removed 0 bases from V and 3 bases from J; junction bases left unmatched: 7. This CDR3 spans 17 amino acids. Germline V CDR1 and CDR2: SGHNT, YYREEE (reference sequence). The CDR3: CASSLAASGRSTDTQYF. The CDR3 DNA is TGTGCCAGCAGCTTGGCTGCTAGCGGGAGATCGACAGATACGCAGTATTTT.

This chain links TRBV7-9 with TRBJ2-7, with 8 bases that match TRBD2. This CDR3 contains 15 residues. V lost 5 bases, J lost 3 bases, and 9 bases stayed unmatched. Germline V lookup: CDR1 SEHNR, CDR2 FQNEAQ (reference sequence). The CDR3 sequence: CASSPEAGVIYEQYF. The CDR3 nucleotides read TGTGCCAGCAGCCCGGAAGCGGGAGTTATCTACGAGCAGTACTTC.

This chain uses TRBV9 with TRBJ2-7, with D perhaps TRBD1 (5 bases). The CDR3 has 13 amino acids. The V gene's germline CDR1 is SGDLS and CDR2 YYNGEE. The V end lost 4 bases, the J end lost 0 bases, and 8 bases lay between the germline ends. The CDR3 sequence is CASSPTGSYEQYF. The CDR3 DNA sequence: TGTGCCAGCAGCCCCACAGGCTCCTACGAGCAGTACTTC.

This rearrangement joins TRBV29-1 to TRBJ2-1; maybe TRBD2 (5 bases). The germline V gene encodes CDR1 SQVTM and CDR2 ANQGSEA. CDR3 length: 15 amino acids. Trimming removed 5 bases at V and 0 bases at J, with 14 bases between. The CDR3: CSVFGAASSYNEQFF. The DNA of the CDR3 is TGCAGCGTTTTCGGAGCGGCGAGCTCCTACAATGAGCAGTTCTTC.

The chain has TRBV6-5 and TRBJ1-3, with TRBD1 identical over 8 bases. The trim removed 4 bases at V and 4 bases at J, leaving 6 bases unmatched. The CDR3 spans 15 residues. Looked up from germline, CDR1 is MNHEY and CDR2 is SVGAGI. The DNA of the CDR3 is TGTGCCAGCAGTTCTCAGGGGGCGCTCGGAAACACCATATATTTT. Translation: CASSSQGALGNTIYF.

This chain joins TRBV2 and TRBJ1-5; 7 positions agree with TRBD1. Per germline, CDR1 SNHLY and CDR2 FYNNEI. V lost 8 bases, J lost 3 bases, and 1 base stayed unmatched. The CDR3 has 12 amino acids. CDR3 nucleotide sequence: TGTGCCAGCGGGACAGCCAATCAGCCCCAGCATTTT. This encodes CASGTANQPQHF. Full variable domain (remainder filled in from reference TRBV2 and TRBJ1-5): EPEVTQTPSHQVTQMGQEVILRCVPISNHLYFYWYRQILGQKVEFLVSFYNNEISEKSEIFDDQFSVERPDGSNFTLKIRSTKLEDSAMYFCASGTANQPQHFGDGTRLSIL.

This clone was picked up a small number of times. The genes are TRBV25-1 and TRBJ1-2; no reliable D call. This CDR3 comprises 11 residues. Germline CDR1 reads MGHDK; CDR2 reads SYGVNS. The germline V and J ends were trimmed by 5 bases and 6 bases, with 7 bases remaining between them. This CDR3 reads CASSLSDGYTF. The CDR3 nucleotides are TGTGCCAGCAGTCTCTCGGATGGCTACACCTTC.

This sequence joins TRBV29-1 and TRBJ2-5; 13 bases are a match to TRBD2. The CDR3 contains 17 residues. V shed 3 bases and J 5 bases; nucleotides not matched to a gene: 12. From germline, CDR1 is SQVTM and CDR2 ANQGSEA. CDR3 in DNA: TGCAGCGTTGAGACCCTCCAACTAGCGGGAGGGCTTGAGACCCAGTACTTC. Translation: CSVETLQLAGGLETQYF.

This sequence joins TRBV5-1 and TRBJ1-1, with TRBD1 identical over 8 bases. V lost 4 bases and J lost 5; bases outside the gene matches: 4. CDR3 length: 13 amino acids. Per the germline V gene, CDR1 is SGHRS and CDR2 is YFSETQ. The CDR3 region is CASSPTGETEAFF. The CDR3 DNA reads TGCGCCAGCAGCCCGACAGGGGAGACTGAAGCTTTCTTT. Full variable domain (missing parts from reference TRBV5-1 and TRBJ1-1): KAGVTQTPRYLIKTRGQQVTLSCSPISGHRSVSWYQQTPGQGLQFLFEYFSETQRNKGNFPGRFSGRQFSNSRSEMNVSTLELGDSALYLCASSPTGETEAFFGQGTRLTVV.

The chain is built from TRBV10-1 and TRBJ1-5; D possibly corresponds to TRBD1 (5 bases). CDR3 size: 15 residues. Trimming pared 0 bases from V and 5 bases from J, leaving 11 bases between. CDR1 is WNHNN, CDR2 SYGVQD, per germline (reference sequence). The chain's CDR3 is CASSESGQGHQPQHF. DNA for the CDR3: TGCGCCAGCAGTGAGTCTGGGCAGGGTCATCAGCCCCAGCATTTT.